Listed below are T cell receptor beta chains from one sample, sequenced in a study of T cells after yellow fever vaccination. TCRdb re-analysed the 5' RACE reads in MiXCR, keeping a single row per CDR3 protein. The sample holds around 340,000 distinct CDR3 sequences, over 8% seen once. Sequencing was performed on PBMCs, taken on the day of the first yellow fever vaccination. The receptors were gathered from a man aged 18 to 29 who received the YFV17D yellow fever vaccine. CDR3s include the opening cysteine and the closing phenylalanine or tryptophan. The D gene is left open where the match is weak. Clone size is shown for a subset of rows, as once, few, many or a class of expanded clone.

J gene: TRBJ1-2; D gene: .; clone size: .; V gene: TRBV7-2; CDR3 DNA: TGTGCCAGCAGCTTATCATTGCACAGTGTGGGTTATGGCTACACCTTC; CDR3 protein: CASSLSLHSVGYGYTF
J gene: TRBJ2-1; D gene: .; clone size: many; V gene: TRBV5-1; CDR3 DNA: TGCGCCAGCAGCCTCCTGGCCCTCTACAATGAGCAGTTCTTC; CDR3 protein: CASSLLALYNEQFF
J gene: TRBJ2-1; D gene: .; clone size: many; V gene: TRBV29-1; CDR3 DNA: TGCAGCGTTGAGGACGCGGGGGCCGATGGTTCAGATGAGCAGTTCTTC; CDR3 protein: CSVEDAGADGSDEQFF
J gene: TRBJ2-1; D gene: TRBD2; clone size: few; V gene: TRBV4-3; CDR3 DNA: TGCGCCAGCAGCCAAGATAGGACCGGGGGGTACTACAATGAGCAGTTCTTC; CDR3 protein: CASSQDRTGGYYNEQFF
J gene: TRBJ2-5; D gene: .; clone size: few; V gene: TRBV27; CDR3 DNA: TGTGCCAGCAGTTTATCGTTTCAGGGAACAGAGACCCAGTACTTC; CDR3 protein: CASSLSFQGTETQYF
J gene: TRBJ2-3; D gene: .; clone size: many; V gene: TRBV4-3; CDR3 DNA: TGCGCCAGCAGCCAAGAGGGGGCCGACACAGATACGCAGTATTTT; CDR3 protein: CASSQEGADTDTQYF
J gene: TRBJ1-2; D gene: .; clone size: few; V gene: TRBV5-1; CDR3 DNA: TGCGCCAGCAGCTTAGCAAGTGGTGAGGGCTACACCTTC; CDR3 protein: CASSLASGEGYTF
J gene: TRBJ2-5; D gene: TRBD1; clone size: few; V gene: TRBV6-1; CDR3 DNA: TGTGCCAGCAGCCACCGACAGGGGTCCGGCCAAGAGACCCAGTACTTC; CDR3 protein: CASSHRQGSGQETQYF
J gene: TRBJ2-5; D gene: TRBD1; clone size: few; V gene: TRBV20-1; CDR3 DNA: TGCAGTGGTCTCGGGACAGACTACCAAGAGACCCAGTACTTC; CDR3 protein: CSGLGTDYQETQYF
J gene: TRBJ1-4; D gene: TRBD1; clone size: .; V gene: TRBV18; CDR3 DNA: TGTGCCAGCTCCGACGGGACAGGGAATGAAAAACTGTTTTTT; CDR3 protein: CASSDGTGNEKLFF
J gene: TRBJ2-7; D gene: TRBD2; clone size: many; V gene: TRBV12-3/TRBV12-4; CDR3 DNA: TGTGCCAGCAGTACGGGGCCGGGACTAGCGGGGTTCTACGAGCAGTACTTC; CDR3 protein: CASSTGPGLAGFYEQYF
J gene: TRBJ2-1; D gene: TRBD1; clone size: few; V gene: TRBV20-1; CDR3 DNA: TGCAGTGCTAGAGTGGGGACAGGGGAATTTGGGAATGAGCAGTTCTTC; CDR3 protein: CSARVGTGEFGNEQFF
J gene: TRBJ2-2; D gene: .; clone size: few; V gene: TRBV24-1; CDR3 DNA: TGTGCCACCAGGACAGCGAACACCGGGGAGCTGTTTTTT; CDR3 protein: CATRTANTGELFF
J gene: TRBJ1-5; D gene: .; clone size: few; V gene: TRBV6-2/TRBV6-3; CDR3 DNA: TGTGCCAGCAGTTATCGGGTCACAAGGTCTAGCAATCAGCCCCAGCATTTT; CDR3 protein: CASSYRVTRSSNQPQHF
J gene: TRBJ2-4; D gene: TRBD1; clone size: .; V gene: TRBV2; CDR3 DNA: TGTGCCAGCAGTGCGGACAGGGGGGTTTTTGTTCAGTACTTC; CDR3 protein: CASSADRGVFVQYF
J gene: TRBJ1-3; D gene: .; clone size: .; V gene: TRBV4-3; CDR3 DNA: TGCGCCAGCAGCCAATTGGGAGGTGCTGGAAACACCATATATTTT; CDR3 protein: CASSQLGGAGNTIYF